This T cell receptor (beta chain) stems from a study of shared clonotypes between healthy human individuals. Study-level information: Researchers assigned three CD4 naive, three CD4 memory, two CD8 naive and one CD8 memory plate to each donor.

CD4+ cells underwent separation, giving CD45RA+ naive and CD45RA-negative memory subsets. V shed 2 bases and J shed 11 bases, with 12 bases lying between them. There are 12 residues in the CDR3. Per the germline V gene, CDR1 is MNHEY and CDR2 is SVGAGI. Some clones are missing from TCRdb's copy, which holds only in-frame ones; the method was immunoSEQ multiplex PCR. The top ten clones hold around 0.4% of a sample with some 2,500,000 clones, 93% of them seen once. This clone was observed once. The TCR originated in a man aged 18 to 30 in good health. Some clones in this sample may be carry-over from other donors' samples. The sequencing input was naive CD4+ T cells from PBMCs. This sample's subset: CD45RA+ positively selected. The V and J genes are TRBV6-5 and TRBJ1-1; D is undetermined. The CDR3 DNA reads TGTGCCAGCAGTTACCGAGAGTCGGGTGCTTTCTTT. Translation: CASSYRESGAFF.